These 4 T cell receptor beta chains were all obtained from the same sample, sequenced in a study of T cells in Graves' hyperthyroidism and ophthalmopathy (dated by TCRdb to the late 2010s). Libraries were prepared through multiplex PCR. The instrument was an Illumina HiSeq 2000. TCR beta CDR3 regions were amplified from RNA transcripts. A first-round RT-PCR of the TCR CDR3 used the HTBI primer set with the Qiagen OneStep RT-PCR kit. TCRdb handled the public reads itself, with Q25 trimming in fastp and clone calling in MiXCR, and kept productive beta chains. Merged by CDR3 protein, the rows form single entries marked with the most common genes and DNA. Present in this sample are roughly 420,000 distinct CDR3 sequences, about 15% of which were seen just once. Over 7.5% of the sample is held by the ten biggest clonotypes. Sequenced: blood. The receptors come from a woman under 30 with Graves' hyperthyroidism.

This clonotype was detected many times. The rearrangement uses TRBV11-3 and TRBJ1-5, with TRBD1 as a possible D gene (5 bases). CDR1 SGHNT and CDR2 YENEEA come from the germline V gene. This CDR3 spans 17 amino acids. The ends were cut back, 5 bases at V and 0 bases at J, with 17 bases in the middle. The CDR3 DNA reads TGTGCCAGCAGCACCGGGACCGCTAGGTATAGCAATCAGCCCCAGCATTTT. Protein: CASSTGTARYSNQPQHF.

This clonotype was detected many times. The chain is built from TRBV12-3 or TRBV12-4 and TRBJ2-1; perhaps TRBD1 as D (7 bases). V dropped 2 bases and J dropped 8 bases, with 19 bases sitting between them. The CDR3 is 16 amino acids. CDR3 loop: CASSLPGQTLAYEQFF. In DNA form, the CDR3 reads TGTGCCAGCAGTTTACCGGGACAGACACTAGCTTATGAGCAGTTCTTC.

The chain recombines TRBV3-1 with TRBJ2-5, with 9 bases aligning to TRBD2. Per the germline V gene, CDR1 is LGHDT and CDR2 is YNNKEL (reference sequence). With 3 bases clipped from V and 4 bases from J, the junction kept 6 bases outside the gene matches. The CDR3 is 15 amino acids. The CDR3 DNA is TGTGCCAGCAGCCATTCCTCTAGCGGGATAGAGACCCAGTACTTC. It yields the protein CASSHSSSGIETQYF.

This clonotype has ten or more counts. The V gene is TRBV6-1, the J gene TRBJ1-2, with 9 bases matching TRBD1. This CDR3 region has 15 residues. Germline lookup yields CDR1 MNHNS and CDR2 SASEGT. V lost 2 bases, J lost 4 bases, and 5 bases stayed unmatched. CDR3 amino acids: CASSEHHRGPYGYTF. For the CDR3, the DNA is TGTGCCAGCAGTGAACACCACAGGGGGCCCTATGGCTACACCTTC.